The present T cell receptor (beta chain) was sequenced within a study of T cell responses to AZD1222 COVID-19 vaccine. Study-wide results and caveats: Close to half of all spike-specific TCRs reportedly target regions of the variants that are unmutated. Sampled repertoires all dated from after the peak T cell response.

The protocol was immunoSEQ multiplex PCR, while the TCRdb copy is restricted to in-frame clones and leaves out a portion. The sample records under 140,000 clones, 80% to 95% being singletons. The V gene's germline CDR1 is DFQATT and CDR2 SNEGSKA (reference sequence). V was cut by 5 bases and J by 5 bases, with 9 bases left in between. The CDR3 is 11 residues long. As to this clone: Its antigen remains unknown.

The receptor was derived from an adult in good health. Specimen: peripheral blood, collected on day 0 of AZD1222 vaccination. The gene calls are TRBV20-1 and TRBJ1-1; no clear D. In DNA form, the CDR3 reads TGCAGTGCTCTAAAGGGTACTGAAGCTTTCTTT. Translation gives CSALKGTEAFF.